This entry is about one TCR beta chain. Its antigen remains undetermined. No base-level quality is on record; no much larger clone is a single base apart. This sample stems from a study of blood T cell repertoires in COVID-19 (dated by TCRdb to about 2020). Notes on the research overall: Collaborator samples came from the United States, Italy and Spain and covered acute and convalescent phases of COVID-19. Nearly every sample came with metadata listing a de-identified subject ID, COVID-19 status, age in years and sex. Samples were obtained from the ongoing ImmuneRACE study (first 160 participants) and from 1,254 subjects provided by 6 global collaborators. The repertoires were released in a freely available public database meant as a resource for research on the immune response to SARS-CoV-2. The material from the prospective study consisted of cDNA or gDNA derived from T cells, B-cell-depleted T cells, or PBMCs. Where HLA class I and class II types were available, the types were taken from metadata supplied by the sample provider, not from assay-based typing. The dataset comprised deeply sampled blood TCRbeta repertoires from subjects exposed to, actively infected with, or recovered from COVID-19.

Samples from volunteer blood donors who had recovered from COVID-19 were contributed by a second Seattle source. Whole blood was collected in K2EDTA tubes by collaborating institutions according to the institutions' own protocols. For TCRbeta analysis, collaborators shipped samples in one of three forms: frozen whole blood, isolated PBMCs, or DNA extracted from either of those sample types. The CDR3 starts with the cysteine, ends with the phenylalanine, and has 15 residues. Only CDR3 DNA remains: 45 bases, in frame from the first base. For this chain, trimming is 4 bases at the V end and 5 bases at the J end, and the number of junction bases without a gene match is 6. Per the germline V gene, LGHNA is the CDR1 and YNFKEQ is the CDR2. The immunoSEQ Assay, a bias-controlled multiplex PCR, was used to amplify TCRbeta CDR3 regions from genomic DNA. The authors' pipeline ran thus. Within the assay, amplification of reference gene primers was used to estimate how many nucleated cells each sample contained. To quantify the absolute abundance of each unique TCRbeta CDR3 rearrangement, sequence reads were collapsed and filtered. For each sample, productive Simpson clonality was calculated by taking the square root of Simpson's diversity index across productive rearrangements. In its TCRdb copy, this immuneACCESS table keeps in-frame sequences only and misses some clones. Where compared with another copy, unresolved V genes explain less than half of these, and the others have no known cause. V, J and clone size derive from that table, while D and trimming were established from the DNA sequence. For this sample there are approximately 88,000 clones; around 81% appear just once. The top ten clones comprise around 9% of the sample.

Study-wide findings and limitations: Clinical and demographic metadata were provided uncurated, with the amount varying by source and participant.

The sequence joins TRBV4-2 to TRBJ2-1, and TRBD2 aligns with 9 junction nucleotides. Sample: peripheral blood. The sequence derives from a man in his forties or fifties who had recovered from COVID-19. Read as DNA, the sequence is TGTGCCAGCAGCCGAGCTAGCGGGACTAACAATGAGCAGTTCTTC. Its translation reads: CASSRASGTNNEQFF.